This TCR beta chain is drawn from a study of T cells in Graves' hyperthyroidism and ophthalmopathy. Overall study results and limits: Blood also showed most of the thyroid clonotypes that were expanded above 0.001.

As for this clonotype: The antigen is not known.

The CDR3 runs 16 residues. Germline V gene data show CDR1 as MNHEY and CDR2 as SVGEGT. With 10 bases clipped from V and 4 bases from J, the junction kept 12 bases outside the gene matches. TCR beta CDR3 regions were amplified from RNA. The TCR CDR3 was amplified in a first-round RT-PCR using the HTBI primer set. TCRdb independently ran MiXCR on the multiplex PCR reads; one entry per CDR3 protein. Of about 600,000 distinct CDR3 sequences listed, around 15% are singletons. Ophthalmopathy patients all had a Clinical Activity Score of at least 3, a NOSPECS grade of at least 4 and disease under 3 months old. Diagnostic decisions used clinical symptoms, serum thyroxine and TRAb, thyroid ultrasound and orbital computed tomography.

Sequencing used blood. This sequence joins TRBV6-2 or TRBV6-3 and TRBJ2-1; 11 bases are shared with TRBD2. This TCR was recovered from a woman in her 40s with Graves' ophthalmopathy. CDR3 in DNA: TGTGCCAACAGCCATACCGGGACTAGCGGATACAATGAGCAGTTCTTC. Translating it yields CANSHTGTSGYNEQFF.